Presented here are 30 T cell receptor beta chains from one specimen sequenced in a study of human T cells and chemical hapten exposure. This sample's time point: patch test 1, 2 weeks after DPC sensitization. The treatment: therapeutic diphenylcyclopropenone sensitization with weekly scalp DPC. TCRdb called the RACE reads again in MiXCR, with one record for every CDR3 protein. The data hold 300,000 to 350,000 distinct CDR3 sequences, with roughly 6.9% observed a single time. This specimen was whole blood, taken in connection with sensitization to the hapten diphenylcyclopropenone (DPC). Receptors were obtained from a woman between 18 and 29 years old with alopecia areata. Some clones in this sample may be carry-over from other donors' samples.

Points on this clonotype: At one end, the junction sequence differs from germline, possibly due to a read error. This chain uses TRBV7-9 with TRBJ2-5, with a weak D call TRBD2 (6 bases). The CDR3 is made up of 13 amino acids. Looked up from germline, CDR1 is SEHNR and CDR2 is FQNEAQ (reference sequence). In nucleotides, the CDR3 is TGTGCCAGCAGCTCGCGGGGCCCCGAGACCCTGTACTTC. Protein: CASSSRGPETLYF.

V gene TRBV15 combines with J gene TRBJ2-5; D possibly matches TRBD1 or TRBD2 (5 bases each). The CDR3 runs to 13 residues. With 1 base removed from V and 5 bases from J, the gap between germline ends came to 8 bases. Per the germline V gene, CDR1 is LNHNV and CDR2 is YYDKDF (reference sequence). CDR3 in DNA: TGTGCCACCAGCAGAGTGGGGGTTGAGACCCAGTACTTC. Translating gives CATSRVGVETQYF. Filled out from reference TRBV15 and TRBJ2-5, the complete variable domain reads DAMVIQNPRYQVTQFGKPVTLSCSQTLNHNVMYWYQQKSSQAPKLLFHYYDKDFNNEADTPDNFQSRRPNTSFCFLDIRSPGLGDTAMYLCATSRVGVETQYFGPGTRLLVL.

The rearrangement joins TRBV15 to TRBJ1-3, with TRBD1 matching 8 bases. The CDR3 has 16 residues. CDR1 LNHNV and CDR2 YYDKDF come from the germline V gene (reference sequence). J was trimmed by 0 bases and V by 1 base; bases with no gene match: 2. The chain's CDR3 is CATSRGDRNSGNTIYF. The CDR3 coding sequence is TGTGCCACCAGCAGAGGGGACAGGAACTCTGGAAACACCATATATTTT.

This clonotype was seen a few times. This sequence joins TRBV6-2 or TRBV6-3 and TRBJ2-5; 8 nucleotides agree with TRBD2. This CDR3 is 15 amino acids long. Germline lookup yields CDR1 MNHEY and CDR2 SVGEGT. V was pared by 5 bases and J by 3 bases, with 8 bases of the junction left unmatched. The CDR3 coding sequence is TGTGCCAGCAGTGAACCGGGACTAGAAGAAGAGACCCAGTACTTC. Its protein is CASSEPGLEEETQYF.

This clonotype was counted a few times. This chain connects TRBV18 to TRBJ1-6; 12 bases align to TRBD1. The trim removed 3 bases at V and 7 bases at J, leaving 10 bases unmatched. The germline gives CDR1 KGHSH, CDR2 LQKENI. There are 18 residues in the CDR3. For the CDR3, the DNA is TGTGCCAGCTCACCGCCTTTGAGGGACAGGGGGCTGAATTCACCCCTCCACTTT. It encodes CASSPPLRDRGLNSPLHF.

This clonotype was found a few times. The DNA for the CDR3 is TGTGCCAGCAGTTTATCCGCTAATGAAAAACTGTTTTTT. As protein: CASSLSANEKLFF. The chain couples TRBV12-3 or TRBV12-4 to TRBJ1-4; D gene unclear. Trimming stripped 2 bases from V and 3 bases from J, with 4 bases between. The CDR3 contains 13 residues.

A remark on this clonotype: A much larger clone sits a single nucleotide away, making a read error possible. The chain is built from TRBV29-1 and TRBJ2-7; D possibly corresponds to TRBD2 (6 bases). This CDR3 has 14 amino acids. Per germline, CDR1 SQVTM and CDR2 ANQGSEA. The DNA of the CDR3 is TGCAGCGTGTCCGGCGGGACGGGGACCTACAAGCAGTACTTC. Protein: CSVSGGTGTYKQYF.

This clonotype was recorded many times. The rearrangement links TRBV4-3 to TRBJ2-1, with 8 nucleotides matching TRBD1. CDR3 size: 15 residues. Germline CDR1 and CDR2: LGHNA and YSLEER. V was clipped by 1 base and J by 8 bases; unmatched bases: 7. CDR3 nucleotide sequence: TGCGCCAGCAGCCAAGGTCGACAGGGGCGACATGAGCAGTTCTTC. It yields the protein CASSQGRQGRHEQFF.

This clonotype came up many times. The rearrangement joins TRBV7-9 to TRBJ1-1, with 7 bases lining up with TRBD1. The germline CDR1 and CDR2 sequences are SEHNR and FQNEAQ (reference sequence). This CDR3 comprises 13 residues. Unmatched junction bases numbered 4, after V lost 5 bases and J lost 4 bases. As DNA, the CDR3 is TGTGCCAGCAGCCCACAGGGGACCACTGAAGCTTTCTTT. As protein: CASSPQGTTEAFF.

The CDR3 loop is CASSSRATRVDTQYF. The CDR3 DNA follows: TGTGCCAGCAGCTCTCGGGCCACTAGAGTAGATACGCAGTATTTT. The rearrangement uses TRBV7-2 and TRBJ2-3; possibly TRBD2 for D (5 bases). The germline V and J ends were trimmed by 4 bases and 5 bases, with 16 bases remaining between them. Germline V lookup: CDR1 SGHTA, CDR2 FQGNSA. The CDR3 runs 15 residues.

This clonotype has just a few counts. The rearrangement joins TRBV3-1 to TRBJ2-7; 8 nucleotides agree with TRBD1. This CDR3 has 18 amino acids. J lost 5 bases, V lost 0 bases, and 15 bases had no gene match. Germline CDR1 and CDR2: LGHDT and YNNKEL (reference sequence). CDR3 in amino acids: CASSQDPGGTGVPHEQYF. The CDR3 DNA reads TGTGCCAGCAGCCAAGATCCTGGGGGGACAGGCGTCCCCCACGAGCAGTACTTC.

This clonotype has more than one count but fewer than ten. The CDR3 DNA sequence: TGCGCCAGCAGCCAACTGCTAGCGGATGGAGATACGCAGTATTTT. Translating it yields CASSQLLADGDTQYF. The gene calls are TRBV4-3 and TRBJ2-3, with 7 bases that match TRBD2. The CDR3 totals 15 residues. V was clipped by 2 bases and J by 5 bases; unmatched bases: 7. From germline, CDR1 is LGHNA and CDR2 YSLEER.

This clonotype was seen more than once but under ten times. One end of the junction fails to match germline, which may point to a read error. V is TRBV2 and J is TRBJ1-5; TRBD1 is a possible D gene (6 bases). This CDR3 has 12 residues. Germline values: CDR1 SNHLY, CDR2 FYNNEI. The CDR3 DNA reads as TGTGCCAGCAGTGACCGGGACACCCTTCTCAAATTT. Translated: CASSDRDTLLKF.

Remarks on this clonotype: A much larger clone differs by one base, so this may be a read error. The J gene is TRBJ2-3, the V gene TRBV3-1; 10 nucleotides match TRBD2. The CDR3 has 15 residues. Germline loops: CDR1 LGHDT, CDR2 YNNKEL (reference sequence). The CDR3 region is CDSSLAGADTDTQYF. CDR3 nucleotides: TGTGACAGCAGCCTAGCGGGGGCCGACACAGATACGCAGTATTTT.

The sample holds a few counts of this clonotype. The rearrangement links TRBV18 to TRBJ2-1; D uncertain. CDR1 KGHSH and CDR2 LQKENI come from the germline V gene. The ends were cut back, 6 bases at V and 0 bases at J, with 15 bases in the middle. The CDR3 has 16 amino acids. The CDR3 reads CASSPPGTRSYNEQFF. In nucleotides, the CDR3 is TGTGCCAGCTCCCCTCCAGGTACTCGCTCCTACAATGAGCAGTTCTTC.

This clonotype was counted between two and nine times. The genes are TRBV27 and TRBJ1-3, with TRBD1 identical over 7 bases. The germline V gene encodes CDR1 MNHEY and CDR2 SMNVEV (reference sequence). Trimming cost V 6 bases and J 0 bases; bases outside gene matches: 8. CDR3 length equals 16 residues. The CDR3 DNA is TGTGCCAGCAGCCCCCGAACAGGGGCCTCTGGAAACACCATATATTTT. Protein: CASSPRTGASGNTIYF.

This clonotype was seen many times. The chain links TRBV5-1 to TRBJ2-7, with 11 nucleotides matching TRBD1. The V segment lost 4 bases and the J segment 7 bases; nucleotides outside the gene matches: 7. This CDR3 has 14 residues. CDR1 SGHRS and CDR2 YFSETQ come from the germline V gene. In DNA form, the CDR3 reads TGCGCCAGCAGCCCAGGACAGGGGGCGCGGGAGCAGTACTTC. Translation gives CASSPGQGAREQYF.

This chain uses TRBV28 with TRBJ1-5; D ambiguous. The CDR3 contains 15 residues. V lost 3 bases to trimming and J lost 1 base, with 10 bases between them. Germline lookup yields CDR1 MDHEN and CDR2 SYDVKM. This chain's CDR3 is CASSFESFSNQPQHF. CDR3 bases: TGTGCCAGCAGTTTCGAGAGTTTCAGCAATCAGCCCCAGCATTTT.

This clonotype was seen many times. The genes are TRBV29-1 and TRBJ1-5; possibly TRBD1 for D (6 bases). V lost 4 bases and J 3 bases, leaving 19 bases between the germline ends. The germline CDR1 and CDR2 sequences are SQVTM and ANQGSEA. This CDR3 comprises 16 residues. CDR3 in amino acids: CSVVVLDSSINQPQHF. DNA of the CDR3: TGCAGCGTTGTAGTCTTGGACAGTTCGATCAATCAGCCCCAGCATTTT.

This clonotype was counted ten times or more. The chain employs TRBV7-2 and TRBJ2-5, with 8 bases identical to TRBD1. CDR1 is SGHTA, CDR2 FQGNSA, per germline. The CDR3 is 14 residues long. Trimming cost V 5 bases and J 4 bases; bases outside gene matches: 6. This CDR3 is CASSLGQGSETQYF. The CDR3 DNA follows: TGTGCCAGCAGCCTAGGACAGGGCTCAGAGACCCAGTACTTC.

This clonotype was detected only a few times. The chain couples TRBV9 to TRBJ1-1; 8 nucleotides match TRBD1. Looked up from germline, CDR1 is SGDLS and CDR2 is YYNGEE. J was trimmed by 4 bases and V by 3 bases; bases with no gene match: 5. The CDR3 sequence is 14 residues long. The CDR3 region is CASSGGTGSTEAFF. The CDR3, as DNA: TGTGCCAGCAGCGGCGGGACAGGTAGCACTGAAGCTTTCTTT.

This clonotype has a handful of counts. The chain uses TRBV7-2 and TRBJ2-2; the match to TRBD2 covers 10 bases. CDR3 size: 19 residues. Trimming took 5 bases from V and 4 from J; bases not matched to a gene: 16. Germline V CDR1 and CDR2: SGHTA, FQGNSA. Written as DNA, the CDR3 is TGTGCCAGCAGCCCAGCCATTCGAGCGGGGGGGGTTGGCACCGGGGAGCTGTTTTTT. Translation gives CASSPAIRAGGVGTGELFF.

This clonotype was counted many times. This chain connects TRBV28 to TRBJ2-1, with D maybe TRBD1 (6 bases). The germline V gene has CDR1 MDHEN and CDR2 SYDVKM. V dropped 6 bases and J dropped 0 bases, with 15 bases sitting between them. The CDR3 has 16 residues. CDR3 nucleotide sequence: TGTGCCAGCAGGGAGACAGGCTTACTCTCCTACAATGAGCAGTTCTTC. Translating it yields CASRETGLLSYNEQFF.

This clonotype appeared a few times. This chain links TRBV6-2 or TRBV6-3 with TRBJ1-6, with 7 positions matching TRBD1. Per germline, CDR1 MNHEY and CDR2 SVGEGT. CDR3 length: 15 residues. Losses at the gene ends were 6 bases for V and 10 bases for J; bases not matched to a gene: 12. The CDR3 protein is CASRMDDRVSSPLHF. The CDR3 DNA reads as TGTGCCAGCAGGATGGACGACAGGGTCAGCTCACCCCTCCACTTT.

V is TRBV5-1 and J is TRBJ1-2; D remains unclear. The CDR3 has 15 amino acids. Germline CDR1 reads SGHRS; CDR2 reads YFSETQ. The germline V and J ends were trimmed by 0 bases and 4 bases, with 13 bases remaining between them. The CDR3 spells CASSLVGGEGYGYTF. The CDR3 DNA reads as TGCGCCAGCAGCTTGGTGGGCGGGGAAGGCTATGGCTACACCTTC.

This clonotype was seen a few times. The CDR3 spells CASSLLRFRNTEAFF. CDR3 DNA: TGTGCCAGCAGTTTATTGAGATTTCGGAACACTGAAGCTTTCTTT. The rearrangement uses TRBV28 and TRBJ1-1; D unresolved. In germline, CDR1 is MDHEN, CDR2 SYDVKM. This CDR3 contains 15 residues. Trimming cost V 1 base and J 1 base, with 10 bases left between them. The variable domain in full, completed from reference TRBV28 and TRBJ1-1, reads DVKVTQSSRYLVKRTGEKVFLECVQDMDHENMFWYRQDPGLGLRLIYFSYDVKMKEKGDIPEGYSVSREKKERFSLILESASTNQTSMYLCASSLLRFRNTEAFFGQGTRLTVV.

This clonotype was picked up a small number of times. The V and J genes are TRBV6-5 and TRBJ2-1; D may be TRBD2 (5 bases). This CDR3 is built from 11 residues. V lost 5 bases and J 10 bases, leaving 9 bases between the germline ends. Germline CDR1 reads MNHEY; CDR2 reads SVGAGI. CDR3 sequence: CASSPGIEQFF. In nucleotides, the CDR3 is TGTGCCAGCAGTCCCGGGATAGAGCAGTTCTTC.

This clonotype was picked up many times. The chain has TRBV5-1 and TRBJ2-3; D not resolved. Germline V CDR1 and CDR2: SGHRS, YFSETQ. The CDR3 spans 15 residues. Trimming took off 6 bases at V and 2 bases at J, with 16 bases between the two ends. CDR3 coding DNA: TGCGCCAGCAAAAACGGCCTGCATTTCACAGATACGCAGTATTTT. Translated, it gives CASKNGLHFTDTQYF.

This clonotype was counted at least ten times. This may be a read error: a much more frequent sequence differs by one nucleotide. The genes are TRBV7-6 and TRBJ2-1; D may be TRBD1 or TRBD2 (5 bases each). Deletions cut 4 bases from V and 10 bases from J, with 17 bases between. CDR3 length: 14 residues. From germline, CDR1 is SGHVS and CDR2 FNYEAQ. This chain's CDR3 is CASSSSSSRDEQFF. In nucleotides, the CDR3 is TGTGCCAGCAGCTCATCGAGTTCCAGGGACGAGCAGTTCTTC.

The genes are TRBV24-1 and TRBJ2-5; 7 nucleotides line up with TRBD2. V shed 9 bases and J 2 bases; nucleotides not matched to a gene: 5. This CDR3 spans 13 amino acids. Per the germline V gene, CDR1 is KGHDR and CDR2 is SFDVKD. The CDR3 DNA is TGTGCCACCCGGGGGGACGAGCAAGAGACCCAGTACTTC. Residues: CATRGDEQETQYF.